The 6 T cell receptor beta chains presented below share a single source sample, sequenced in a study of OX40 agonist ivuxolimab in advanced cancers. Clones were read by immunoSEQ multiplex PCR, and TCRdb kept only the in-frame ones, dropping some. The sample includes 95,000 to 100,000 clones, more than 80% of them seen just once. The sequencing used CD4+ or CD8+ T cells sorted from blood, collected in a trial of the OX40 agonist ivuxolimab. These receptors all come from an adult with an advanced solid tumor such as melanoma, head and neck, liver or kidney cancer.

V usage is TRBV6-1 and J usage is TRBJ1-2; D not resolved. This CDR3 comprises 13 residues. V was trimmed by 6 bases and J by 3 bases, leaving 11 bases between them. Looked up from germline, CDR1 is MNHNS and CDR2 is SASEGT. DNA for the CDR3: TGTGCCAGCAGAGCCCCTCCGTACTATGGCTACACCTTC. It codes for CASRAPPYYGYTF.

The chain couples TRBV15 to TRBJ2-3, with D possibly matching TRBD1 (6 bases). Germline V gives CDR1 LNHNV, CDR2 YYDKDF (reference sequence). This CDR3 has 17 residues. Trimming left V 2 bases short and J 0 bases short, with 15 bases between. The CDR3 protein is CATSRPTGTPSTDTQYF. The CDR3 DNA reads as TGTGCCACCAGCAGACCTACCGGGACACCCAGCACAGATACGCAGTATTTT.

V gene TRBV5-1 combines with J gene TRBJ2-5, with 10 bases fitting TRBD1. Germline trimming cut 3 bases from V and 5 bases from J; bases unmatched to any gene: 10. Germline V gene sequence: CDR1 SGHRS, CDR2 YFSETQ. The CDR3 covers 16 residues. CDR3 residues: CASSSGTGATHETQYF. In DNA, the CDR3 is TGCGCCAGCAGCTCCGGGACAGGGGCCACTCACGAGACCCAGTACTTC.

The rearrangement links TRBV4-2 to TRBJ2-1, with 9 bases lining up with TRBD2. The CDR3 runs to 14 residues. V shed 8 bases and J 6 bases; nucleotides not matched to a gene: 8. Germline V gene lookup returns CDR1 LGHNA and CDR2 YNFKEQ. The CDR3 loop is CASESGTSINEQFF. In DNA form, the CDR3 reads TGTGCCAGCGAGTCGGGGACTAGCATCAATGAGCAGTTCTTC.

The CDR3 region has the DNA TGTGCCAGCAGCTTGGCACTAGCCAACCAGGCGCAGTATTTT. This sequence encodes CASSLALANQAQYF. The chain uses TRBV5-4 and TRBJ2-3; TRBD2 might be the D (6 bases). Per the germline V gene, CDR1 is SGHNT and CDR2 is YYREEE (reference sequence). The CDR3 is 14 residues long. The V and J ends lost 0 bases and 10 bases respectively, with 15 bases between them. Using reference TRBV5-4 and TRBJ2-3 for the parts outside the CDR3, the full variable domain is ETGVTQSPTHLIKTRGQQVTLRCSSQSGHNTVSWYQQALGQGPQFIFQYYREEENGRGNFPPRFSGLQFPNYSSELNVNALELDDSALYLCASSLALANQAQYFGPGTRLTVL.

The chain couples TRBV19 to TRBJ1-6; D perhaps matches TRBD1 (6 bases). This CDR3 has 17 amino acids. From germline, CDR1 is LNHDA and CDR2 SQIVND (reference sequence). Trimming stripped 3 bases from V and 0 bases from J, with 12 bases between. The CDR3 loop is CASSIADRSSYNSPLHF. The CDR3 DNA is TGTGCCAGTAGTATCGCTGACAGGTCCTCCTATAATTCACCCCTCCACTTT. Supplemented by reference TRBV19 and TRBJ1-6, the full variable domain reads DGGITQSPKYLFRKEGQNVTLSCEQNLNHDAMYWYRQDPGQGLRLIYYSQIVNDFQKGDIAEGYSVSREKKESFPLTVTSAQKNPTAFYLCASSIADRSSYNSPLHFGNGTRLTVT.